One and the same sample provided the 23 T cell receptor beta chains below, sequenced in a study of cytomegalovirus exposure and HLA in healthy donors. Amplification used 60 Vbeta primers and 13 Jbeta primers. Some clones are missing from TCRdb's copy, which holds only in-frame ones; the method was immunoSEQ multiplex PCR. The sample records about 120,000 clones, 80% being singletons. Sequences were obtained from PBMCs. These receptors all stem from a man in his forties or fifties in good health and CMV-seronegative.

The J gene is TRBJ1-2, the V gene TRBV27; D is possibly TRBD1 (5 bases). Per the germline V gene, CDR1 is MNHEY and CDR2 is SMNVEV (reference sequence). The V end was cut by 0 bases, the J end by 5 bases, with 10 bases between. This CDR3 contains 14 residues. The CDR3 loop reads CASSLSAAGYGYTF. CDR3 sequence (DNA): TGTGCCAGCAGTTTATCGGCGGCAGGGTATGGCTACACCTTC.

This sequence joins TRBV6-5 and TRBJ2-7; 8 bases map to TRBD2. The CDR3 contains 16 residues. The V segment lost 0 bases and the J segment 2 bases; nucleotides outside the gene matches: 6. Germline lookup yields CDR1 MNHEY and CDR2 SVGAGI. Written as DNA, the CDR3 is TGTGCCAGCAGTTACTCGATGACGGGGGGGGCCTACGAGCAGTACTTC. Translating gives CASSYSMTGGAYEQYF.

The rearrangement links TRBV27 to TRBJ2-1; the match to TRBD2 covers 9 bases. Germline values: CDR1 MNHEY, CDR2 SMNVEV (reference sequence). The CDR3 is made up of 15 amino acids. V dropped 6 bases and J dropped 8; count of bases not matched to a gene: 11. The CDR3: CASRSTTSGLDEQFF. CDR3 nucleotide sequence: TGTGCCAGCAGGAGCACGACTAGCGGCCTGGATGAGCAGTTCTTC.

The chain uses TRBV19 and TRBJ2-1; TRBD2 agrees at 7 bases. Germline CDR1 is LNHDA and CDR2 is SQIVND (reference sequence). The junction had 12 bases not matched to a gene; V was cut back by 8 bases and J by 2 bases. CDR3 length: 16 amino acids. The chain's CDR3 is CASLRGRGDPYNEQFF. CDR3 DNA: TGTGCCAGTCTGAGGGGACGGGGGGATCCCTACAATGAGCAGTTCTTC.

The chain is built from TRBV4-2 and TRBJ2-7; 9 bases fit TRBD1. Germline CDR1 LGHNA, CDR2 YNFKEQ. The trim removed 0 bases at V and 1 base at J, leaving 4 bases unmatched. This CDR3 region has 16 residues. The CDR3 coding sequence is TGTGCCAGCAGCCAAGAAGGGACAGGGATTTCCTACGAGCAGTACTTC. Amino acid sequence: CASSQEGTGISYEQYF.

The chain uses TRBV4-3 and TRBJ2-1; possibly TRBD2 for D (6 bases). The CDR3 is 15 amino acids. Germline lookup yields CDR1 LGHNA and CDR2 YSLEER. The V end lost 1 base, the J end lost 4 bases, and 11 bases lay between the germline ends. CDR3 sequence: CASSQGLASYNEQFF. The CDR3 nucleotides are TGCGCCAGCAGCCAAGGTCTAGCGTCTTACAATGAGCAGTTCTTC.

This chain connects TRBV19 to TRBJ1-1, with a weak D call TRBD1 (6 bases). V lost 1 base, J lost 1 base, and 19 bases lay in between. This CDR3 has 18 residues. Germline lookup yields CDR1 LNHDA and CDR2 SQIVND (reference sequence). DNA of the CDR3: TGTGCCAGTAGTATAGGGGCAAGAGGGGGGGTGGGGAACACTGAAGCTTTCTTT. It codes for CASSIGARGGVGNTEAFF.

CDR3 sequence reads: CASSLRGTNEKLFF. The CDR3 bases are TGCGCCAGCAGCCTCCGAGGGACTAATGAAAAACTGTTTTTT. The chain employs TRBV4-3 and TRBJ1-4; no firm D call. Trimming left V 4 bases short and J 2 bases short, with 8 bases between. Germline assignment: CDR1 LGHNA and CDR2 YSLEER. The CDR3 runs to 14 residues.

This sequence joins TRBV5-1 and TRBJ1-1; 9 bases are a match to TRBD1. CDR3 length: 18 amino acids. With 0 bases clipped from V and 0 bases from J, the junction kept 9 bases outside the gene matches. The germline gives CDR1 SGHRS, CDR2 YFSETQ. CDR3 loop: CASSLEAGQGIMNTEAFF. The CDR3 DNA reads TGCGCCAGCAGCTTGGAGGCGGGACAGGGTATTATGAACACTGAAGCTTTCTTT.

The genes are TRBV29-1 and TRBJ2-3, with 8 bases that match TRBD2. The CDR3 totals 13 residues. Germline V gene lookup returns CDR1 SQVTM and CDR2 ANQGSEA. J lost 3 bases, V lost 7 bases, and 6 bases had no gene match. The CDR3 reads CSGQRGQTDTQYF. The CDR3, as DNA: TGCAGCGGGCAGCGGGGGCAAACAGATACGCAGTATTTT.

The chain has TRBV19 and TRBJ1-1; no clear D gene. Deletions cut 2 bases from V and 5 bases from J, with 12 bases between. CDR3 size: 14 residues. CDR1 and CDR2 from the germline V gene are LNHDA and SQIVND (reference sequence). The CDR3 region has the DNA TGTGCCAGTAGTATATATGGGGAGGGAACTGAAGCTTTCTTT. It yields the protein CASSIYGEGTEAFF.

The chain uses TRBV7-6 and TRBJ1-1; D possibly corresponds to TRBD1 (6 bases). The ends were cut back, 5 bases at V and 0 bases at J, with 16 bases in the middle. CDR1 and CDR2 (germline): SGHVS, FNYEAQ. This CDR3 is built from 16 residues. CDR3 loop: CASSLTPGVLNTEAFF. The CDR3 nucleotides read TGTGCCAGCAGCCTCACTCCAGGGGTCCTGAACACTGAAGCTTTCTTT.

The chain recombines TRBV7-9 with TRBJ1-1, with a weak D call TRBD1 (6 bases). V shed 3 bases and J shed 3 bases, with 11 bases lying between them. The V gene's germline CDR1 is SEHNR and CDR2 FQNEAQ (reference sequence). The CDR3 totals 14 residues. The CDR3 here is CASSFGRGHTEAFF. CDR3 sequence (DNA): TGTGCCAGCAGCTTTGGCAGGGGACACACTGAAGCTTTCTTT. The full variable domain, with the rest looked up from reference TRBV7-9 and TRBJ1-1, is DTGVSQNPRHKITKRGQNVTFRCDPISEHNRLYWYRQTLGQGPEFLTYFQNEAQLEKSRLLSDRFSAERPKGSFSTLEIQRTEQGDSAMYLCASSFGRGHTEAFFGQGTRLTVV.

The V gene is TRBV5-4, the J gene TRBJ1-2; unclear D gene. CDR1 is SGHNT, CDR2 YYREEE, per germline (reference sequence). Trimming cost V 5 bases and J 4 bases, with 15 bases left between them. The length of the CDR3 is 14 residues. CDR3 residues: CASREGPGIYGYTF. In DNA, the CDR3 is TGTGCCAGCAGAGAGGGCCCCGGGATCTATGGCTACACCTTC. Looking up the rest from reference TRBV5-4 and TRBJ1-2 gives the full variable domain: ETGVTQSPTHLIKTRGQQVTLRCSSQSGHNTVSWYQQALGQGPQFIFQYYREEENGRGNFPPRFSGLQFPNYSSELNVNALELDDSALYLCASREGPGIYGYTFGSGTRLTVV.

This sequence joins TRBV6-1 and TRBJ2-7; 9 bases align to TRBD1. J lost 2 bases, V lost 0 bases, and 8 bases had no gene match. This CDR3 comprises 17 residues. The germline V gene encodes CDR1 MNHNS and CDR2 SASEGT. CDR3 in amino acids: CASSEAGDRVFTYEQYF. The CDR3 DNA reads as TGTGCCAGCAGTGAAGCGGGGGACAGGGTATTTACCTACGAGCAGTACTTC.

V usage is TRBV6-5 and J usage is TRBJ2-5; 9 positions match TRBD1. The J call may not be correct, given that the DNA end is closer to TRBJ2-7. The CDR3 totals 15 residues. From germline, CDR1 is MNHEY and CDR2 SVGAGI. CDR3: CASTQGGQGAYEQYF. The CDR3 nucleotides are TGTGCCAGCACCCAGGGGGGACAGGGAGCCTACGAGCAGTACTTC.

The J gene is TRBJ2-7, the V gene TRBV6-5, with D perhaps TRBD1 (6 bases). The germline V gene has CDR1 MNHEY and CDR2 SVGAGI. This CDR3 has 15 residues. V was clipped by 0 bases and J by 2 bases, with 11 bases between them. The CDR3 region has the DNA TGTGCCAGCAGTTACTCGACCCAGGGGACCTACGAGCAGTACTTC. Its protein product is CASSYSTQGTYEQYF.

The CDR3 protein is CASSLGARTYEQYF. The CDR3, as DNA: TGTGCCAGCAGTTTAGGAGCGCGTACCTACGAGCAGTACTTC. V and J are TRBV6-5 and TRBJ2-7; D is unresolved. Trimming took off 4 bases at V and 2 bases at J, with 12 bases between the two ends. The CDR3 has 14 residues. Germline V gives CDR1 MNHEY, CDR2 SVGAGI.

The rearrangement links TRBV25-1 to TRBJ1-1; 7 positions agree with TRBD1. Germline V CDR1 and CDR2: MGHDK, SYGVNS. The CDR3 totals 14 residues. Trimming removed 1 base from V and 8 bases from J; junction bases left unmatched: 7. As DNA, the CDR3 is TGTGCCAGCAGTGAATTTGAAGACAGGGACGAAGCTTTCTTT. The encoded protein is CASSEFEDRDEAFF. The complete variable domain, with remaining parts taken from reference TRBV25-1 and TRBJ1-1, reads EADIYQTPRYLVIGTGKKITLECSQTMGHDKMYWYQQDPGMELHLIHYSYGVNSTEKGDLSSESTVSRIRTEHFPLTLESARPSHTSQYLCASSEFEDRDEAFFGQGTRLTVV.

This sequence joins TRBV7-2 and TRBJ2-1, with 7 bases aligning to TRBD2. V trimming: 1 base; J trimming: 3 bases; junction bases outside the gene matches: 3. CDR1 SGHTA and CDR2 FQGNSA come from the germline V gene. The CDR3 loop spans 15 amino acids. CDR3 coding DNA: TGTGCCAGCAGCTTAGTAGCGGGTGTCTACAATGAGCAGTTCTTC. This codes for CASSLVAGVYNEQFF.

The genes are TRBV28 and TRBJ1-1; no clear D. In germline, CDR1 is MDHEN, CDR2 SYDVKM. V lost 2 bases and J 2 bases, leaving 15 bases between the germline ends. The CDR3 consists of 16 residues. CDR3 DNA: TGTGCCAGCAGTTTAAGCGAGATGGGGAGAAACACTGAAGCTTTCTTT. Protein sequence: CASSLSEMGRNTEAFF.

V usage is TRBV10-3 and J usage is TRBJ2-7; 10 bases line up with TRBD2. Germline V gene data show CDR1 as ENHRY and CDR2 as SYGVKD. Trimming at V came to 2 bases and at J to 5 bases, leaving 6 bases not matched to a gene. The CDR3 sequence is 15 residues long. The CDR3 is CAISEGAGGPNEQYF. In nucleotides, the CDR3 is TGTGCCATCAGTGAGGGAGCGGGAGGGCCTAACGAGCAGTACTTC.

To note about this clone: Other DNA variants within this sample encode the same CDR3. The V gene is TRBV30, the J gene TRBJ2-7; TRBD2 is a possible D gene (6 bases). The CDR3 is 11 residues long. Germline V gene sequence: CDR1 GTSNPN, CDR2 SVGIG (reference sequence). V was trimmed by 5 bases and J by 4 bases, leaving 9 bases between them. CDR3 region: CAWGGVYEQYF. In DNA form, the CDR3 reads TGTGCCTGGGGAGGGGTTTACGAGCAGTACTTC.